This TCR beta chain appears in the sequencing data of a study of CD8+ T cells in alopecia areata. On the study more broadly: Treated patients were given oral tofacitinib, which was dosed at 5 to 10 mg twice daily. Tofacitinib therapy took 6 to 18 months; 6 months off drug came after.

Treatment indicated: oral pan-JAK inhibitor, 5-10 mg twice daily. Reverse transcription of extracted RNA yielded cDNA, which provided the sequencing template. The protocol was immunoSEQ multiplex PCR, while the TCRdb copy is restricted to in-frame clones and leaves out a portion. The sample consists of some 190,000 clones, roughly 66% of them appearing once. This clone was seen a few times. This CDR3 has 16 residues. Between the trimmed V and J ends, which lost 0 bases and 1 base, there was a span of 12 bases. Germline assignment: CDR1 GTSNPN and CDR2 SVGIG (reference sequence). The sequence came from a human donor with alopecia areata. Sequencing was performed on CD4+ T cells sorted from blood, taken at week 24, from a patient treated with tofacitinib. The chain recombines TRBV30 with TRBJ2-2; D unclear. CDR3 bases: TGTGCCTGGAGTGTACTCAGCGCCGGGAACACCGGGGAGCTGTTTTTT. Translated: CAWSVLSAGNTGELFF. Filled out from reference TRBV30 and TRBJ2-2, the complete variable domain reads SQTIHQWPATLVQPVGSPLSLECTVEGTSNPNLYWYRQAAGRGLQLLFYSVGIGQISSEVPQNLSASRPQDRQFILSSKKLLLSDSGFYLCAWSVLSAGNTGELFFGEGSRLTVL.